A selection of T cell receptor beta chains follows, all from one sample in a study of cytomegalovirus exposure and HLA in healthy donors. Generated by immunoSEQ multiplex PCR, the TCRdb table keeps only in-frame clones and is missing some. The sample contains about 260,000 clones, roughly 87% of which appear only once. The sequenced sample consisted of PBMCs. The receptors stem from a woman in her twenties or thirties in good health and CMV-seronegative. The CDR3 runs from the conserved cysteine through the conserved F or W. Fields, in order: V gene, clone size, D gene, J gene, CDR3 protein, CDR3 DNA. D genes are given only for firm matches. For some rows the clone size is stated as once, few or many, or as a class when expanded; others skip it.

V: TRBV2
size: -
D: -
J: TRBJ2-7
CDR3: CASRAERYEQYF
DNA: TGTGCCAGCAGGGCAGAAAGATACGAGCAGTACTTC

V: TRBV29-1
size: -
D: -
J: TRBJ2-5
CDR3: CSVTRARGLETQYF
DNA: TGCAGCGTGACCAGAGCGCGGGGTTTGGAGACCCAGTACTTC

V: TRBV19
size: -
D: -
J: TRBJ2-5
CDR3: CASSSHGGRETQYF
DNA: TGTGCCAGTAGTTCCCATGGAGGCAGAGAGACCCAGTACTTC

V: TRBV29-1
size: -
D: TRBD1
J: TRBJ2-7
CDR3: CSVSTGASREQYF
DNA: TGCAGCGTTTCGACAGGGGCTTCTAGAGAGCAGTACTTC

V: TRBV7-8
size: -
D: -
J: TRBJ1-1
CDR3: CASSFTGTTEVAFF
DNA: TGTGCCAGCAGCTTCACGGGGACCACCGAGGTAGCTTTCTTT

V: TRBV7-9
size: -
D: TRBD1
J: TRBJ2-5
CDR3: CASSPEDRDQETQYF
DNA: TGTGCCAGCAGCCCAGAAGACAGGGACCAAGAGACCCAGTACTTC

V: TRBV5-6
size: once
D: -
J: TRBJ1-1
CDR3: CASSLTIGEAFF
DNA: TGTGCCAGCAGCTTGACGATTGGTGAAGCTTTCTTT

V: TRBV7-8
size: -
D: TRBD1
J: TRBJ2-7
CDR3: CASSLGFGTGRPYEQYF
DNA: TGTGCCAGCAGCTTAGGATTTGGGACAGGCCGACCTTACGAGCAGTACTTC

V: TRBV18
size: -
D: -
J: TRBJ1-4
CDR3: CASSPGQNEKLFF
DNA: TGTGCCAGCTCTCCCGGACAAAATGAAAAACTGTTTTTT

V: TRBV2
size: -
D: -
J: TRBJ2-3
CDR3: CASSELAFADTQYF
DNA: TGTGCCAGCAGTGAATTGGCGTTCGCAGATACGCAGTATTTT

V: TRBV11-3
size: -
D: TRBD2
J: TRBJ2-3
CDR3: CASSSRLAGGPTDTQYF
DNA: TGTGCCAGCAGCTCCCGACTAGCGGGAGGGCCGACAGATACGCAGTATTTT

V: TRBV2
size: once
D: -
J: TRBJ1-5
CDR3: CASSEAVGQPQHF
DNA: TGTGCCAGCAGTGAAGCGGTTGGTCAGCCCCAGCATTTT

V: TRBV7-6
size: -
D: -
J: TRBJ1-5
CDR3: CASSLQQGFGQPQHF
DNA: TGTGCCAGCAGCTTACAACAGGGTTTCGGTCAGCCCCAGCATTTT

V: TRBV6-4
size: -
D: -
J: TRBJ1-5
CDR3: CASRLNGQPNYSNQPQHF
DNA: TGTGCCAGCAGGTTAAACGGACAGCCAAATTATAGCAATCAGCCCCAGCATTTT

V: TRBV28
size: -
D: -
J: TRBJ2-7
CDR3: CASSFSGTTVGSYEQYF
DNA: TGTGCCAGCAGTTTTTCGGGTACCACGGTCGGGTCCTACGAGCAGTACTTC

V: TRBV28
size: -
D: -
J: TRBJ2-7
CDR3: CASSLVSGSSGYEQYF
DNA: TGTGCCAGCAGTTTAGTTTCGGGGTCCAGCGGCTACGAGCAGTACTTC

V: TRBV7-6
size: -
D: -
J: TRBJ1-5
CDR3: CASSPGTLSNQPQHF
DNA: TGTGCCAGCAGCCCCGGGACACTCAGCAATCAGCCCCAGCATTTT

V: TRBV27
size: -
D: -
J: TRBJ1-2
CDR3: CASSLAPGSSYGYTF
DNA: TGTGCCAGCAGTTTAGCTCCGGGGAGCTCCTATGGCTACACCTTC

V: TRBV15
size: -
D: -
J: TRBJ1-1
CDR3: CATSRDLQTSEAFF
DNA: TGTGCCACCAGCAGAGATCTTCAGACAAGTGAAGCTTTCTTT

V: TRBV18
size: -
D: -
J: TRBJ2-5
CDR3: CASSPGRETQYF
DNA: TGTGCCAGCTCACCAGGAAGAGAGACCCAGTACTTC

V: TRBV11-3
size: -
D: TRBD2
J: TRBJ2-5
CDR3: CASSQGREGGQTSWETQYF
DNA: TGTGCCAGCAGCCAGGGACGGGAAGGTGGTCAGACTAGCTGGGAGACCCAGTACTTC

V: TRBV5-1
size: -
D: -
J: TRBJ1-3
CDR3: CASSDGRNSGNTIYF
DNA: TGCGCCAGCAGCGACGGACGGAACTCTGGAAACACCATATATTTT

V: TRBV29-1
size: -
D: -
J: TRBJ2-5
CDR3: CSGADPDETQYF
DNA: TGCAGCGGTGCCGACCCGGATGAGACCCAGTACTTC

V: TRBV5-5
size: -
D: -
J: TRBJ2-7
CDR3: CASTPPRVPYEQYF
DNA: TGTGCCAGCACCCCCCCCCGGGTCCCCTACGAGCAGTACTTC

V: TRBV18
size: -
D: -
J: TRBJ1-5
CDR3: CASSPPGGGGASQPQHF
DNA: TGTGCCAGCTCACCACCGGGTGGTGGGGGCGCTTCTCAGCCCCAGCATTTT

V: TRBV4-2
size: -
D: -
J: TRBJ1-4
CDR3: CASSPRLRGNEKLFF
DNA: TGTGCCAGCAGCCCCCGGCTCCGAGGGAATGAAAAACTGTTTTTT

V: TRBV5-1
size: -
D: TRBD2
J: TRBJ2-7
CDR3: CASSYGTSGYEQYF
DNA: TGCGCCAGCAGCTACGGGACTAGCGGCTACGAGCAGTACTTC

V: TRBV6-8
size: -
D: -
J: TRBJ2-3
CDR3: CASRGERITDTQYF
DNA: TGTGCCAGCAGGGGGGAGCGGATCACAGATACGCAGTATTTT

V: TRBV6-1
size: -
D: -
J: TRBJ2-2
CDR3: CASSPGQRNTGELFF
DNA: TGTGCCAGCAGCCCGGGACAAAGGAACACCGGGGAGCTGTTTTTT

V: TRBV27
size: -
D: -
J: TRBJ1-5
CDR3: CASSFAGLGNQPQHF
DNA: TGTGCCAGCAGTTTCGCGGGGCTCGGAAATCAGCCCCAGCATTTT